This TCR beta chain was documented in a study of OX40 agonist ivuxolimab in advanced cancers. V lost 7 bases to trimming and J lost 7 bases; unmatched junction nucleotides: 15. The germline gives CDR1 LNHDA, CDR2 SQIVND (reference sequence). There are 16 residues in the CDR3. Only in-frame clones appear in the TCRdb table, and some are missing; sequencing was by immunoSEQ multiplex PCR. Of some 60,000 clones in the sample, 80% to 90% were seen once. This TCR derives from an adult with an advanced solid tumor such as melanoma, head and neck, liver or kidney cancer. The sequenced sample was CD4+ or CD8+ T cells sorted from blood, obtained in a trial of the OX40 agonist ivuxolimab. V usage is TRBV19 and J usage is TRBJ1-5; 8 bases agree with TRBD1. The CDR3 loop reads CASTSGTGLAIQPQHF. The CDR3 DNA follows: TGTGCCAGTACATCCGGGACAGGATTAGCGATCCAGCCCCAGCATTTT.